This T cell receptor beta chain is from a study of cytomegalovirus exposure and HLA in healthy donors. The study ran its PCR with 60 Vbeta and 13 Jbeta primers. Measured with immunoSEQ multiplex PCR; TCRdb has only the in-frame clones, and not every one. The repertoire holds more than 100,000 clones, with approximately 80% as singletons. General study points: There were approximately 150 TCR beta chains listed as cytomegalovirus-associated.

CDR3 size: 14 residues. V lost 5 bases, J lost 2 bases, and 13 bases lay in between. Germline loops: CDR1 SEHNR, CDR2 FQNEAQ (reference sequence). As regards this clone: Its antigen remains unidentified.

The sequence was collected from a woman between 40 and 50 years old in good health and CMV-seropositive. This sequence joins TRBV7-9 and TRBJ2-7; D is undetermined. Sequencing used PBMCs. CDR3 DNA: TGTGCCAGCAGCCCAGCCTGGGCCCCCTACGAGCAGTACTTC. This encodes CASSPAWAPYEQYF.